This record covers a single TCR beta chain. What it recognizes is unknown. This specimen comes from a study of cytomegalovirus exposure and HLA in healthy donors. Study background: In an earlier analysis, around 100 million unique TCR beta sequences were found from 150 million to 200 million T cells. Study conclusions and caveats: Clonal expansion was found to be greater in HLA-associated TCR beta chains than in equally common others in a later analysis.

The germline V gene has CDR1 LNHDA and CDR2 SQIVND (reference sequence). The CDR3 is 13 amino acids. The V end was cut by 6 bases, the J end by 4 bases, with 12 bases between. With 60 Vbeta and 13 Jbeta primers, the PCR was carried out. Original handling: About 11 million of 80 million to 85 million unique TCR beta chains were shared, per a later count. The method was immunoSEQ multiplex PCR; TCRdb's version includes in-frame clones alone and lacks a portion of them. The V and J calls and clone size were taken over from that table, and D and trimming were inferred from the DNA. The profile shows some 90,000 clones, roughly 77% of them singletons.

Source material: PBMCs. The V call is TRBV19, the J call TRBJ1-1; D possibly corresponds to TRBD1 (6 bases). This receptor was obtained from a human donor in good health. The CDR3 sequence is CASSLGGPTEAFF. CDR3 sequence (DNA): TGTGCCAGTAGCCTGGGGGGGCCCACTGAAGCTTTCTTT.